A single sample gave rise to the 32 T cell receptor beta chains below, sequenced in a study of blood T cell repertoires in COVID-19. Clones were read by immunoSEQ multiplex PCR, and TCRdb kept only the in-frame ones, dropping some. The table lists 100,000 to 150,000 clones, approximately 83% of them singletons. The source material was peripheral blood. The receptors here all came from a man aged 80 or over with active or convalescent COVID-19.

The chain is built from TRBV19 and TRBJ2-7, with D tentatively TRBD2 (6 bases). V was pared by 4 bases and J by 0 bases, with 19 bases between. The CDR3 consists of 17 residues. Germline CDR1 and CDR2: LNHDA and SQIVND (reference sequence). The chain's CDR3 is CASSTTTTSLSSYEQYF. In nucleotides, the CDR3 is TGTGCCAGTAGTACTACAACAACTAGCCTAAGCTCCTACGAGCAGTACTTC.

The rearrangement links TRBV5-4 to TRBJ2-1, with 9 bases fitting TRBD2. CDR1 and CDR2 from the germline V gene are SGHNT and YYREEE (reference sequence). The V and J ends lost 3 bases and 5 bases, in that order; junction bases with no gene match: 9. This CDR3 comprises 16 residues. The CDR3 reads CASSYSGRNPNNEQFF. CDR3 bases: TGTGCCAGCAGCTATAGCGGGAGAAACCCCAACAATGAGCAGTTCTTC.

The rearrangement joins TRBV20-1 to TRBJ2-5; the D gene is possibly TRBD2 (5 bases). V lost 3 bases to trimming and J lost 5 bases, with 13 bases between them. The germline V gene has CDR1 DFQATT and CDR2 SNEGSKA (reference sequence). The CDR3 sequence is 13 residues long. CDR3 loop: CSASYEGRETQYF. CDR3 nucleotides: TGCAGTGCTAGTTATGAGGGTAGGGAGACCCAGTACTTC.

This clone appeared a single time. J is TRBJ2-7 and V is TRBV7-3, with TRBD1 identical over 10 bases. The CDR3 length is 14 residues. CDR1 is SGHTA and CDR2 is FQGTGA in the germline V gene. V was pared by 5 bases and J by 3 bases, with 4 bases of the junction left unmatched. CDR3 in amino acids: CASSVGQGDYEQYF. CDR3 coding DNA: TGTGCCAGCAGCGTCGGACAGGGGGACTACGAGCAGTACTTC.

V gene TRBV3-1 (or the pseudogene TRBV3-2) combines with J gene TRBJ1-2; maybe TRBD1 (6 bases). V lost 0 bases and J lost 3, with 11 bases in between. Per the germline V gene, CDR1 is LGHDT and CDR2 is YNNKEL (reference sequence). The CDR3 is 15 amino acids. The DNA of the CDR3 is TGTGCCAGCAGCCAAGATAAAAACAGGGACTATGGCTACACCTTC. Translated: CASSQDKNRDYGYTF.

V and J are TRBV11-3 and TRBJ2-1; 9 bases line up with TRBD2. Germline CDR1 and CDR2: SGHNT and YENEEA. The length of the CDR3 is 14 residues. With V trimmed by 1 base and J by 7 bases, 2 bases remained unmatched. For the CDR3, the DNA is TGTGCCAGCAGCTTAGGCGGGGGGGAAAATGAGCAGTTCTTC. Amino acids: CASSLGGGENEQFF.

This clone was recorded a few times. The chain employs TRBV30 and TRBJ1-5; D is possibly TRBD1 (6 bases). CDR1 and CDR2 (germline): GTSNPN, SVGIG (reference sequence). Trimming took 2 bases from V and 2 from J, leaving 13 bases between them. This CDR3 is built from 15 residues. The CDR3 region is CAWSPGQFGNQPQHF. The DNA for the CDR3 is TGTGCCTGGAGTCCTGGACAGTTTGGCAATCAGCCCCAGCATTTT.

This clone was observed a handful of times. The J gene is TRBJ2-7, the V gene TRBV11-2; 15 nucleotides agree with TRBD2. CDR1 and CDR2 (germline): SGHAT, FQNNGV. The length of the CDR3 is 15 residues. V dropped 5 bases and J dropped 9; count of bases not matched to a gene: 8. CDR3 in amino acids: CASSPGLAGGLGQYF. Written as DNA, the CDR3 is TGTGCCAGCAGCCCTGGACTAGCGGGGGGGCTGGGGCAGTACTTC.

V is TRBV6-2 or TRBV6-3 and J is TRBJ1-5; 7 nucleotides match TRBD1. Trimming took 2 bases from V and 1 from J; bases not matched to a gene: 2. The CDR3 sequence is 15 residues long. Per the germline V gene, CDR1 is MNHEY and CDR2 is SVGEGT. CDR3 coding DNA: TGTGCCAGCAGTTACCAGGGGGAGAGCAATCAGCCCCAGCATTTT. Amino acids: CASSYQGESNQPQHF.

The chain combines TRBV7-2 with TRBJ2-1, with 9 nucleotides matching TRBD1. The junction had 4 bases not matched to a gene; V was cut back by 8 bases and J by 5 bases. CDR1 and CDR2 (germline): SGHTA, FQGNSA. The CDR3 is 13 residues long. The CDR3 is CASGQGRNNEQFF. The CDR3, as DNA: TGTGCCAGCGGACAGGGGAGGAACAATGAGCAGTTCTTC.

This clone was counted only a few times. The chain carries TRBV14 and TRBJ1-2; D unclear. The V gene's germline CDR1 is SGHDN and CDR2 FVKESK. The V gene lost 3 bases and the J gene lost 3 bases, with 14 bases spanning the gap. The CDR3 runs to 15 residues. CDR3 DNA: TGTGCCAGCAGCCACCGGGGAGGGCTTGACTATGGCTACACCTTC. Translating it yields CASSHRGGLDYGYTF.

The chain links TRBV2 to TRBJ1-5; D unclear. CDR1 and CDR2 (germline): SNHLY, FYNNEI. The CDR3 extends over 14 amino acids. Trimming cost V 1 base and J 4 bases, with 8 bases left between them. DNA of the CDR3: TGTGCCAGCAGTGAAGGGACTGATAATCAGCCCCAGCATTTT. It specifies CASSEGTDNQPQHF.

This chain links TRBV7-9 with TRBJ2-7; the D gene is possibly TRBD2 (6 bases). The CDR3 is 15 amino acids. Germline V gene lookup returns CDR1 SEHNR and CDR2 FQNEAQ (reference sequence). The V end was cut by 1 base, the J end by 5 bases, with 15 bases between. CDR3 protein: CASSLVGGSGDEQYF. CDR3 coding DNA: TGTGCCAGCAGCTTAGTTGGAGGGTCAGGAGACGAGCAGTACTTC.

The J gene is TRBJ2-7, the V gene TRBV9; 8 bases are shared with TRBD2. Germline loops: CDR1 SGDLS, CDR2 YYNGEE. CDR3 length equals 14 residues. The V and J ends lost 8 bases and 5 bases, in that order; junction bases with no gene match: 12. CDR3 DNA: TGTGCCAGGTCCTCGGGCGGGAGGACTAACGAGCAGTACTTC. This encodes CARSSGGRTNEQYF.

This chain joins TRBV18 and TRBJ2-5; D is possibly TRBD2 (5 bases). The CDR3 totals 13 residues. Germline values: CDR1 KGHSH, CDR2 LQKENI. The V end lost 4 bases, the J end lost 1 base, and 7 bases lay between the germline ends. The CDR3 nucleotides read TGTGCCAGCTCACAGAGCGGCCAAGAGACCCAGTACTTC. Its protein is CASSQSGQETQYF. The full variable domain, in which reference TRBV18 and TRBJ2-5 provide the parts outside the CDR3, is NAGVMQNPRHLVRRRGQEARLRCSPMKGHSHVYWYRQLPEEGLKFMVYLQKENIIDESGMPKERFSAEFPKEGPSILRIQQVVRGDSAAYFCASSQSGQETQYFGPGTRLLVL.

The chain employs TRBV7-9 and TRBJ2-2; 7 bases match TRBD2. V was clipped by 7 bases and J by 4 bases; unmatched bases: 6. The CDR3 loop spans 14 amino acids. The germline V gene encodes CDR1 SEHNR and CDR2 FQNEAQ (reference sequence). For the CDR3, the DNA is TGTGCCAGCAACGGCGGGAGCTTCACCGGGGAGCTGTTTTTT. The encoded protein is CASNGGSFTGELFF.

The V gene is TRBV12-5, the J gene TRBJ2-3; D not resolved. This CDR3 spans 14 amino acids. Deletions cut 2 bases from V and 0 bases from J, with 6 bases between. From germline, CDR1 is LGHNT and CDR2 FRNRAP. For the CDR3, the DNA is TGTGCTAGTGGTTTGCAGGCTAGCACAGATACGCAGTATTTT. Translation gives CASGLQASTDTQYF.

The chain has TRBV6-5 and TRBJ2-7; 10 nucleotides line up with TRBD2. Germline V gene data show CDR1 as MNHEY and CDR2 as SVGAGI. The CDR3 is 14 residues long. V trimming: 5 bases; J trimming: 3 bases; junction bases outside the gene matches: 4. CDR3 sequence: CASSTRTSGYEQYF. As DNA, the CDR3 is TGTGCCAGCAGTACTCGGACTAGCGGCTACGAGCAGTACTTC.

The V call is TRBV5-4, the J call TRBJ2-3; TRBD1 agrees at 10 bases. Germline loops: CDR1 SGHNT, CDR2 YYREEE (reference sequence). There are 15 residues in the CDR3. Germline trimming cut 4 bases from V and 4 bases from J; bases unmatched to any gene: 6. DNA of the CDR3: TGTGCCAGCAGCCCCGGGGGACAGGGGCCAGATACGCAGTATTTT. It specifies CASSPGGQGPDTQYF.

V usage is TRBV5-1 and J usage is TRBJ2-1; 10 bases map to TRBD1. CDR3 length: 15 residues. The V segment lost 6 bases and the J segment 4 bases; nucleotides outside the gene matches: 7. CDR1 is SGHRS and CDR2 is YFSETQ in the germline V gene. As DNA, the CDR3 is TGCGCCAGCAAGTCCGGGACAGGGGAATACAATGAGCAGTTCTTC. This encodes CASKSGTGEYNEQFF.

The chain has TRBV30 and TRBJ2-2; D may be TRBD2 (6 bases). Germline V gene sequence: CDR1 GTSNPN, CDR2 SVGIG (reference sequence). The CDR3 covers 15 residues. Deletions cut 0 bases from V and 3 bases from J, with 11 bases between. The CDR3 region has the DNA TGTGCCTGGAGTGTAAGGAGGGAATACACCGGGGAGCTGTTTTTT. Translation gives CAWSVRREYTGELFF.

The rearrangement joins TRBV19 to TRBJ1-6; 10 bases align to TRBD1. The CDR3 spans 17 residues. Germline trimming cut 3 bases from V and 0 bases from J; bases unmatched to any gene: 2. CDR1 and CDR2 (germline): LNHDA, SQIVND (reference sequence). CDR3 sequence reads: CASSIGTGASYNSPLHF. The CDR3 DNA sequence: TGTGCCAGTAGTATCGGGACAGGGGCCTCCTATAATTCACCCCTCCACTTT. Drawing the rest from reference TRBV19 and TRBJ1-6, the complete variable domain is DGGITQSPKYLFRKEGQNVTLSCEQNLNHDAMYWYRQDPGQGLRLIYYSQIVNDFQKGDIAEGYSVSREKKESFPLTVTSAQKNPTAFYLCASSIGTGASYNSPLHFGNGTRLTVT.

The count of this clone is one. This chain links TRBV18 with TRBJ1-4; 9 bases are a match to TRBD1. Trimming cost V 5 bases and J 2 bases; bases outside gene matches: 6. This CDR3 comprises 16 residues. Per the germline V gene, CDR1 is KGHSH and CDR2 is LQKENI. DNA for the CDR3: TGTGCCAGCTCAGAGGGACAGGGCCGTACTAATGAAAAACTGTTTTTT. Translation gives CASSEGQGRTNEKLFF.

This rearrangement joins TRBV2 to TRBJ2-1, with 8 bases fitting TRBD2. Germline V gene data show CDR1 as SNHLY and CDR2 as FYNNEI. This CDR3 contains 17 residues. Unmatched junction bases numbered 14, after V lost 6 bases and J lost 4 bases. Written as DNA, the CDR3 is TGTGCCAGCAGGTTGGGGACTAGTCTTCTAATTTACAATGAGCAGTTCTTC. This sequence encodes CASRLGTSLLIYNEQFF.

The rearrangement uses TRBV9 and TRBJ1-2; D ambiguous. Germline CDR1 is SGDLS and CDR2 is YYNGEE. The CDR3 totals 12 residues. Trimming stripped 0 bases from V and 8 bases from J, with 8 bases between. CDR3 protein: CASSVERGGYTF. For the CDR3, the DNA is TGTGCCAGCAGCGTAGAGAGAGGGGGCTACACCTTC.

The chain has TRBV30 and TRBJ1-3; D gene unclear. There are 16 residues in the CDR3. From germline, CDR1 is GTSNPN and CDR2 SVGIG (reference sequence). V was trimmed by 3 bases and J by 0 bases, leaving 15 bases between them. CDR3 in amino acids: CAWRIQTFVSGNTIYF. The CDR3, as DNA: TGTGCCTGGAGGATCCAGACTTTTGTCTCTGGAAACACCATATATTTT.

This clone turned up a few times. The genes are TRBV5-1 and TRBJ1-2; TRBD1 matches at 7 bases. In germline, CDR1 is SGHRS, CDR2 YFSETQ. CDR3 size: 12 residues. J was trimmed by 6 bases and V by 4 bases; bases with no gene match: 3. The CDR3 DNA reads as TGCGCCAGCAGCGCCGACAGGGATGGCTACACCTTC. Its translation is CASSADRDGYTF.

The J gene is TRBJ2-7, the V gene TRBV24-1; D unclear. V was trimmed by 4 bases and J by 2 bases, leaving 14 bases between them. The germline V gene has CDR1 KGHDR and CDR2 SFDVKD. The CDR3 runs to 15 residues. CDR3 DNA: TGTGCCACCAGTGACCTCATTGGGCGACCCTACGAGCAGTACTTC. As protein: CATSDLIGRPYEQYF.

The V gene is TRBV6-5, the J gene TRBJ1-3; D ambiguous. CDR3 size: 14 residues. Between the trimmed V and J ends, which lost 6 bases and 4 bases, there was a span of 13 bases. Germline loops: CDR1 MNHEY, CDR2 SVGAGI. The CDR3 loop reads CASREGGAGNTIYF. The CDR3 bases are TGTGCCAGCAGGGAGGGTGGCGCCGGAAACACCATATATTTT.

This sequence joins TRBV5-4 and TRBJ1-4; 10 bases map to TRBD1. V shed 5 bases and J 2 bases; nucleotides not matched to a gene: 3. The CDR3 spans 15 residues. Germline assignment: CDR1 SGHNT and CDR2 YYREEE (reference sequence). CDR3 DNA sequence: TGTGCCAGCAGTTCGACAGGGGGCACTAATGAAAAACTGTTTTTT. The encoded protein is CASSSTGGTNEKLFF.

The chain employs TRBV7-3 and TRBJ1-1; D is unclear. The germline V gene encodes CDR1 SGHTA and CDR2 FQGTGA. This CDR3 has 14 residues. Trimming pared 1 base from V and 1 base from J, leaving 7 bases between. CDR3 nucleotides: TGTGCCAGCAGCTTAAGGCGGGCGAACACTGAAGCTTTCTTT. Translating gives CASSLRRANTEAFF.

The gene calls are TRBV21-1 and TRBJ1-5; the table's TRBD1 call for D was not verified on the DNA. TRBV21-1 is a pseudogene. This CDR3 has 16 amino acids. The CDR3 DNA reads TGTGCCAGCAGCACGACAGGAAAATATAGCAATCAGCCCCAGCATTTT. Amino acid sequence: CASSTTGKYSNQPQHF.